The present T cell receptor (beta chain) was sequenced within a study of cytomegalovirus exposure and HLA in healthy donors. This clone was detected once. Its antigen is currently unknown. TCRdb's copy holds only in-frame clones and misses some; the assay was immunoSEQ multiplex PCR. The sample records under 400,000 clones, 88% being singletons. Study-wide results and caveats: First-cohort TCR clusters were later found to tend to co-occur in the 90 to 150 validation repertoires.

The source is a man aged 30-40 years in good health and CMV-seronegative. Sequenced: PBMCs.

CDR3 DNA: TGTGCCAGCAGCCCAGCGGGGGGGCCGAACGAGCAGTACTTC. Its translation is CASSPAGGPNEQYF. The chain recombines TRBV5-6 with TRBJ2-7; 10 nucleotides align to TRBD2. The CDR3 is made up of 14 amino acids. V shed 4 bases and J 5 bases; nucleotides not matched to a gene: 6. Germline V gene data show CDR1 as SGHDT and CDR2 as YYEEEE. Supplemented by reference TRBV5-6 and TRBJ2-7, the full variable domain reads DAGVTQSPTHLIKTRGQQVTLRCSPKSGHDTVSWYQQALGQGPQFIFQYYEEEERQRGNFPDRFSGHQFPNYSSELNVNALLLGDSALYLCASSPAGGPNEQYFGPGTRLTVT.